Described below is a single T cell receptor (beta chain) sequence and its context. The antigen is not known. The repertoire was sequenced with immunoSEQ multiplex PCR; TCRdb's copy has only in-frame clones and lacks some. The table shows around 100,000 clones, with 75% to 90% occurring only once. Trimming left V 5 bases short and J 7 bases short, with 12 bases between. The CDR3 covers 13 residues. Germline CDR1 and CDR2: SGHTA and FQGTGA. The entry originates in a study of T cell responses to AZD1222 COVID-19 vaccine. Study-wide background: Analyses pooled second doses at about 4 or about 12 weeks.

Study outcomes and limitations: Among vaccine-associated CD4 TCRs, coverage spanned spike, with dominance at 160-218 and 743-854. Repertoire sampling occurred only after the peak T cell response. Vaccination with two AZD1222 doses was followed by a rise in Spike-specific TCR breadth and depth.

The TCR sequence derives from an adult in good health. The chain uses TRBV7-3 and TRBJ2-1; D not certain. The starting material was peripheral blood, obtained on day 0 of AZD1222 vaccination. CDR3 bases: TGTGCCAGCAGCGACCCCCTGCTAAATGAGCAGTTCTTC. It encodes CASSDPLLNEQFF.